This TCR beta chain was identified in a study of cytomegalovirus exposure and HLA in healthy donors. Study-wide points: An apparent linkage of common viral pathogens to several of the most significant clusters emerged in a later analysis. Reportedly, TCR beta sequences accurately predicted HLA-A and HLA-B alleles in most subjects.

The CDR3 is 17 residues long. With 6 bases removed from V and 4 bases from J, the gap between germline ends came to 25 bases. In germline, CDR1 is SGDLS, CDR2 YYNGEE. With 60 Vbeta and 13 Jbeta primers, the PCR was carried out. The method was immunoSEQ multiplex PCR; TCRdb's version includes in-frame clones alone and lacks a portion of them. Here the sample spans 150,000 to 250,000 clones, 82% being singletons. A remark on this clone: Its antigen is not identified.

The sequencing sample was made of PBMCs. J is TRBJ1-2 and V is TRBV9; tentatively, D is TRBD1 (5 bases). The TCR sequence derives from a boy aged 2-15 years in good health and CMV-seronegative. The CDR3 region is CASTQTSGAGLGYGYTF. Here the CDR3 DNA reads TGTGCCAGCACCCAAACATCTGGGGCCGGGCTTGGCTATGGCTACACCTTC.